Listed below are T cell receptor beta chains from one sample, sequenced in a study of PD-L1 blockade in urothelial cancer. Produced via immunoSEQ multiplex PCR; TCRdb's table is partial and in-frame only. The profile shows 30,000 or so clones, roughly nine tenths of them singletons. The sample consisted of PBMCs, taken around atezolizumab (anti-PD-L1) treatment. Receptor source: a man older than 75 with urothelial cancer. Each CDR3 is given with its conserved first and last residue. Each record gives: V gene, D gene, J gene, CDR3 protein. D genes are given only for firm matches.

V: TRBV28; D: TRBD1; J: TRBJ1-2; CDR3: CASSLVGGVGYGYTF
V: TRBV18; D: -; J: TRBJ2-7; CDR3: CASSPGGVKPYEQYF
V: TRBV28; D: -; J: TRBJ2-1; CDR3: CASSFPDSYNEQFF
V: TRBV20-1; D: -; J: TRBJ2-7; CDR3: CSAKGYYEQYF
V: TRBV18; D: TRBD1; J: TRBJ2-1; CDR3: CASSPLAGGTIEQFF
V: TRBV6-1; D: -; J: TRBJ1-1; CDR3: CASSELGTYTEAFF
V: TRBV6-5; D: -; J: TRBJ2-7; CDR3: CATHRTPYEQYF
V: TRBV29-1; D: -; J: TRBJ2-5; CDR3: CSVDLWGVETQYF
V: TRBV30; D: -; J: TRBJ2-1; CDR3: CAWNQRSSYNEQFF
V: TRBV5-1; D: TRBD2; J: TRBJ2-3; CDR3: CASRTSGGAGGPGTHTDTQYF
V: TRBV7-2; D: -; J: TRBJ1-2; CDR3: CASSSRVLVLRGYTF
V: TRBV4-1; D: TRBD2; J: TRBJ2-7; CDR3: CASSRTLAGVYEQYF
V: TRBV10-2; D: TRBD2; J: TRBJ2-3; CDR3: CASITGGRGADTQYF
V: TRBV18; D: -; J: TRBJ2-3; CDR3: CASSPGSQTPDTQYF
V: TRBV19; D: TRBD1; J: TRBJ1-5; CDR3: CASSRKSPTGTDQPQHF
V: TRBV7-2; D: TRBD1; J: TRBJ2-2; CDR3: CASSPGQGNTGELFF
V: TRBV6-1; D: -; J: TRBJ1-1; CDR3: CASRGHLRDTEAFF
V: TRBV18; D: TRBD2; J: TRBJ2-7; CDR3: CASSRGLAGSYEQYF
V: TRBV19; D: TRBD1; J: TRBJ1-4; CDR3: CASMDREKLFF
V: TRBV15; D: -; J: TRBJ1-1; CDR3: CATSSGGDDGAWAFF
V: TRBV5-1; D: TRBD1; J: TRBJ1-1; CDR3: CASSLAGTGSNTEAFF
V: TRBV5-4; D: -; J: TRBJ2-3; CDR3: CASSAGTGTDTQYF
V: TRBV19; D: -; J: TRBJ1-5; CDR3: CASSIESGGGNQPQHF
V: TRBV5-4; D: TRBD1; J: TRBJ1-2; CDR3: CASSLVTGADYGYTF
V: TRBV5-1; D: TRBD2; J: TRBJ2-3; CDR3: CASSSRTSQALDTQYF
V: TRBV5-1; D: -; J: TRBJ2-7; CDR3: CASSLTTSYEQYF
V: TRBV7-9; D: TRBD1; J: TRBJ2-1; CDR3: CASSLGQVNNEQFF
V: TRBV27; D: -; J: TRBJ1-2; CDR3: CASSLSSNVRDGYTF
V: TRBV5-1; D: -; J: TRBJ2-3; CDR3: CASSLAGDTQYF
V: TRBV13; D: TRBD1; J: TRBJ1-1; CDR3: CASSREGAGGTEAFF
V: TRBV27; D: -; J: TRBJ2-7; CDR3: CASSLVSPGISSYEQYF
V: TRBV7-9; D: TRBD2; J: TRBJ2-3; CDR3: CASSPTGGGRADTQYF
V: TRBV14; D: TRBD1; J: TRBJ1-1; CDR3: CASSQGGQVMGSVF
V: TRBV6-4; D: -; J: TRBJ2-3; CDR3: CASSDDPGALDTQYF
V: TRBV2; D: TRBD1; J: TRBJ1-3; CDR3: CASCRDRVILDTIYF
V: TRBV18; D: TRBD1; J: TRBJ2-1; CDR3: CASSPGTGTYNEQFF
V: TRBV6-5; D: -; J: TRBJ2-2; CDR3: CASRGVTAGELFF